This record covers a single T cell receptor (beta chain). Its antigen is as yet unknown. This sample was taken from a study of CD8+ T cells in alopecia areata. Overall study: Treated patients were dosed with oral tofacitinib, taking 5 to 10 mg twice daily. The investigators scored severity in treated patients by the percentage of affected scalp area.

V was shortened by 5 bases and J by 1 base, with 8 bases between the two germline ends. The CDR3 spans 14 residues. The germline V gene has CDR1 MNHNY and CDR2 SVGAGI (reference sequence). As to treatment: oral pan-JAK inhibitor, 5-10 mg twice daily. Lesional scalp punch biopsies and peripheral blood came from alopecia areata patients. RNA extraction was followed by reverse transcription into cDNA, which acted as the sequencing template. The repertoire was sequenced with immunoSEQ multiplex PCR; TCRdb's copy has only in-frame clones and lacks some. Of roughly 180,000 clones listed, more than 55% are singletons. Overall study results and limits: For baseline CD8+ expansion, any link to response stays uncertain with one nonresponder.

The sample consisted of CD4+ T cells sorted from blood, taken at week 4, from a patient treated with tofacitinib. The chain links TRBV6-6 to TRBJ2-2; D perhaps matches TRBD1 (6 bases). The clonotype originates from a human donor with alopecia areata. CDR3: CASSTQGNTGELFF. The DNA of the CDR3 is TGTGCCAGCAGTACACAGGGGAACACCGGGGAGCTGTTTTTT.